The 27 T cell receptor beta chains below were found in one sample sequenced in a study of shared T cell receptors in the human thymus. Data came from immunoSEQ multiplex PCR; TCRdb stores just in-frame clones and leaves some out. The data show some 760,000 clones, with approximately 85% seen just once and more than 0.01% held by the top ten. This sample also belongs to another study, concerning human thymus T cells.

Sequences were obtained from thymocytes. These receptors were obtained from a girl younger than two with a congenital heart defect.

This clone has more than one count but fewer than ten. This chain joins TRBV18 and TRBJ1-1, with D maybe TRBD1 (5 bases). Trimming stripped 6 bases from V and 2 bases from J, with 22 bases between. Germline V CDR1 and CDR2: KGHSH, LQKENI. This CDR3 contains 17 residues. The chain's CDR3 is CASSPWRGPHTNTEAFF. The CDR3 bases are TGTGCCAGCTCTCCTTGGAGGGGCCCCCACACAAACACTGAAGCTTTCTTT.

The chain carries TRBV15 and TRBJ1-1; a possible D gene is TRBD1 (6 bases). The germline V and J ends were trimmed by 4 bases and 0 bases, with 21 bases remaining between them. The CDR3 loop spans 18 amino acids. Looked up from germline, CDR1 is LNHNV and CDR2 is YYDKDF (reference sequence). The CDR3 bases are TGTGCCACCAGCATAAGACAGGCCGTCCCCTCTATGAACACTGAAGCTTTCTTT. As protein: CATSIRQAVPSMNTEAFF. Using reference TRBV15 and TRBJ1-1 for the parts outside the CDR3, the full variable domain is DAMVIQNPRYQVTQFGKPVTLSCSQTLNHNVMYWYQQKSSQAPKLLFHYYDKDFNNEADTPDNFQSRRPNTSFCFLDIRSPGLGDTAMYLCATSIRQAVPSMNTEAFFGQGTRLTVV.

This chain connects TRBV6-1 to TRBJ1-5; no reliable D call. In germline, CDR1 is MNHNS, CDR2 SASEGT. This CDR3 contains 12 residues. Trimming removed 7 bases at V and 1 base at J, with 5 bases between. The CDR3 DNA is TGTGCCAGCACCCGGAGCAATCAGCCCCAGCATTTT. Protein product: CASTRSNQPQHF.

The chain has TRBV5-1 and TRBJ2-7; D is possibly TRBD2 (5 bases). There are 16 residues in the CDR3. Germline V gene sequence: CDR1 SGHRS, CDR2 YFSETQ. V was cut by 4 bases and J by 0 bases, with 17 bases left in between. CDR3 amino acids: CASSPAGDPPSYEQYF. The CDR3 nucleotides are TGCGCCAGCAGCCCGGCGGGCGACCCACCCTCCTACGAGCAGTACTTC.

The chain carries TRBV7-8 and TRBJ2-7; TRBD1 matches 9 bases. J gave up 3 bases and V 5 bases, and 5 bases lay outside the gene matches. Germline lookup yields CDR1 SGHVS and CDR2 FQNEAQ. The CDR3 is made up of 14 amino acids. CDR3 in amino acids: CASSLGQGGYEQYF. The CDR3 DNA reads TGTGCCAGCAGCCTGGGACAGGGAGGCTACGAGCAGTACTTC.

The chain uses TRBV6-5 and TRBJ2-5; 7 nucleotides align to TRBD1. This CDR3 region has 13 residues. Trimming at V came to 8 bases and at J to 1 base, leaving 4 bases not matched to a gene. Looked up from germline, CDR1 is MNHEY and CDR2 is SVGAGI. The CDR3 loop reads CASGRTGQETQYF. Here the CDR3 DNA reads TGTGCCAGCGGGCGGACAGGCCAAGAGACCCAGTACTTC.

The chain links TRBV5-5 to TRBJ1-2, with TRBD1 matching over 7 bases. J was trimmed by 0 bases and V by 9 bases; bases with no gene match: 8. The germline CDR1 and CDR2 sequences are SGHKS and YYEKEE (reference sequence). The CDR3 loop spans 14 amino acids. Here the CDR3 DNA reads TGTGCCACCAGGCGGACAGGTTCTAACTATGGCTACACCTTC. Protein: CATRRTGSNYGYTF.

The rearrangement uses TRBV7-8 and TRBJ1-5, with D perhaps matching TRBD1 (6 bases). Trimming removed 5 bases from V and 3 bases from J, with 11 bases in between. Looked up from germline, CDR1 is SGHVS and CDR2 is FQNEAQ. CDR3 length: 14 residues. The CDR3 DNA is TGTGCCAGCAGCCCCCGGACAGTCAATCAGCCCCAGCATTTT. Translating it yields CASSPRTVNQPQHF.

The V call is TRBV5-1, the J call TRBJ1-4; D is unresolved. The CDR3 spans 11 residues. Germline V gives CDR1 SGHRS, CDR2 YFSETQ. V was trimmed by 2 bases and J by 8 bases, leaving 4 bases between them. This CDR3 is CASSFGEKLFF. CDR3 sequence (DNA): TGCGCCAGCAGCTTCGGGGAAAAACTGTTTTTT.

This chain connects TRBV2 to TRBJ1-6; 8 positions agree with TRBD1. The V segment lost 5 bases and the J segment 7 bases; nucleotides outside the gene matches: 10. Germline CDR1 and CDR2: SNHLY and FYNNEI. The CDR3 covers 16 residues. CDR3 nucleotides: TGTGCCAGCAGTTCGAAGACAGGGGTAAGCAATTCACCCCTCCACTTT. This gives the protein CASSSKTGVSNSPLHF.

V is TRBV30 and J is TRBJ2-1; 10 nucleotides agree with TRBD1. The CDR3 has 18 amino acids. Per the germline V gene, CDR1 is GTSNPN and CDR2 is SVGIG (reference sequence). J was trimmed by 3 bases and V by 7 bases; bases with no gene match: 18. The CDR3 protein is CAYSRDRGRPTGYNEQFF. Here the CDR3 DNA reads TGTGCCTACAGCCGGGACAGGGGCCGACCTACGGGCTACAATGAGCAGTTCTTC.

The chain recombines TRBV25-1 with TRBJ2-3; 9 bases line up with TRBD2. Germline CDR1 is MGHDK and CDR2 is SYGVNS. J gave up 0 bases and V 5 bases, and 9 bases lay outside the gene matches. The CDR3 is 17 amino acids. The CDR3 nucleotides are TGTGCCAGCAGTAAAGCGGGGGGCCAGAATAGCACAGATACGCAGTATTTT. The encoded protein is CASSKAGGQNSTDTQYF.

Here the CDR3 DNA reads TGTGCCAGCAGCCCTCCTGACCGGGAAAACTTACAGAGCAATCAGCCCCAGCATTTT. It is translated as CASSPPDRENLQSNQPQHF. V is TRBV7-4 and J is TRBJ1-5; no clear D. CDR3 length: 19 amino acids. Germline values: CDR1 SGHVT, CDR2 SQSDAQ. The V end lost 5 bases, the J end lost 1 base, and 24 bases lay between the germline ends.

Notes on this clone: The sample has other DNA sequences that encode this CDR3 too. This chain uses TRBV10-3 with TRBJ1-1; no firm D call. V shed 0 bases and J shed 1 base, with 3 bases lying between them. The CDR3 has 13 residues. Germline CDR1 is ENHRY and CDR2 is SYGVKD. CDR3 DNA sequence: TGTGCCATCAGTGAGTCCAGGAACACTGAAGCTTTCTTT. The encoded protein is CAISESRNTEAFF.

The CDR3 DNA sequence: TGTGCCAGTTCAAGGGACAGCCGTTTTCTGAACACTGAAGCTTTCTTT. It codes for CASSRDSRFLNTEAFF. V gene TRBV2 combines with J gene TRBJ1-1; 7 bases match TRBD1. The germline CDR1 and CDR2 sequences are SNHLY and FYNNEI. The trim removed 9 bases at V and 0 bases at J, leaving 13 bases unmatched. The CDR3 has 16 residues.

The genes are TRBV7-8 and TRBJ1-1; D call uncertain. CDR3 size: 18 residues. Trimming took off 3 bases at V and 0 bases at J, with 20 bases between the two ends. In germline, CDR1 is SGHVS, CDR2 FQNEAQ. The CDR3 region has the DNA TGTGCCAGCAGCTTGGCCCCGCGACGGGGTCATTTGAACACTGAAGCTTTCTTT. Amino acid sequence: CASSLAPRRGHLNTEAFF. The full variable domain, in which reference TRBV7-8 and TRBJ1-1 provide the parts outside the CDR3, is GAGVSQSPRYKVAKRGQDVALRCDPISGHVSLFWYQQALGQGPEFLTYFQNEAQLDKSGLPSDRFFAERPEGSVSTLKIQRTQQEDSAVYLCASSLAPRRGHLNTEAFFGQGTRLTVV.

The chain is built from TRBV30 and TRBJ1-2; 9 nucleotides align to TRBD1. The germline V gene encodes CDR1 GTSNPN and CDR2 SVGIG (reference sequence). With 3 bases clipped from V and 4 bases from J, the junction kept 18 bases outside the gene matches. The CDR3 is 18 residues long. CDR3 nucleotides: TGTGCCTGGAGCAATCCCCGGGACAGGGAACTTCCAATCTATGGCTACACCTTC. Amino acid sequence: CAWSNPRDRELPIYGYTF.

This chain joins TRBV30 and TRBJ1-2; D is possibly TRBD1 (6 bases). This CDR3 is built from 16 residues. The germline V and J ends were trimmed by 3 bases and 0 bases, with 17 bases remaining between them. CDR1 is GTSNPN, CDR2 SVGIG, per germline (reference sequence). CDR3 loop: CAWRNHRGQTNYGYTF. The CDR3 DNA is TGTGCCTGGAGAAACCATCGTGGACAGACTAACTATGGCTACACCTTC.

The V and J genes are TRBV7-8 and TRBJ2-7; TRBD1 aligns across 7 bases. This CDR3 region has 18 residues. CDR1 SGHVS and CDR2 FQNEAQ come from the germline V gene. Trimming cost V 0 bases and J 2 bases; bases outside gene matches: 13. This chain's CDR3 is CASSLALNQGVGAYEQYF. The CDR3 nucleotides read TGTGCCAGCAGCTTAGCTCTCAACCAGGGGGTGGGAGCCTACGAGCAGTACTTC.

The chain employs TRBV28 and TRBJ1-3; D not resolved. The length of the CDR3 is 17 residues. From germline, CDR1 is MDHEN and CDR2 SYDVKM. Between the trimmed V and J ends, which lost 5 bases and 0 bases, there was a span of 17 bases. DNA of the CDR3: TGTGCCAGCAGTATGACAAAACCACAGAGCTCTGGAAACACCATATATTTT. Its translation: CASSMTKPQSSGNTIYF.

The chain joins TRBV5-8 to TRBJ2-7, with D possibly TRBD2 on 6 matching bases. This CDR3 spans 13 amino acids. Germline CDR1 SGHTS, CDR2 YDEGEE. V was clipped by 6 bases and J by 6 bases, with 16 bases between them. The CDR3 is CASMAGIWGEQYF. CDR3 coding DNA: TGTGCCAGCATGGCGGGGATATGGGGCGAGCAGTACTTC.

The rearrangement joins TRBV27 to TRBJ2-7, with D maybe TRBD2 (6 bases). This CDR3 contains 15 residues. Trimming took off 6 bases at V and 3 bases at J, with 18 bases between the two ends. In germline, CDR1 is MNHEY, CDR2 SMNVEV (reference sequence). The CDR3 sequence: CASRKTGLALYEQYF. Written as DNA, the CDR3 is TGTGCCAGCAGAAAAACGGGACTTGCCCTCTACGAGCAGTACTTC.

This chain joins TRBV14 and TRBJ2-7; 10 nucleotides align to TRBD2. The CDR3 consists of 15 residues. The V gene's germline CDR1 is SGHDN and CDR2 FVKESK. The V and J ends lost 7 bases and 2 bases, in that order; junction bases with no gene match: 8. CDR3 sequence reads: CASNPSGGETYEQYF. The CDR3 DNA sequence: TGTGCCAGCAACCCAAGCGGGGGGGAGACCTACGAGCAGTACTTC.

V and J are TRBV5-6 and TRBJ2-1; tentatively, D is TRBD1 (6 bases). V was shortened by 9 bases and J by 8 bases, with 15 bases between the two germline ends. The CDR3 runs 12 residues. Germline V gene data show CDR1 as SGHDT and CDR2 as YYEEEE. The CDR3 sequence is CATRRTGHEQFF. The CDR3 DNA reads TGTGCCACACGGCGAACAGGGCATGAGCAGTTCTTC.

Comments on this clone: One end of the junction varies from germline; a read error may be responsible. Other DNA sequences in this specimen translate into the identical CDR3. The V gene is TRBV7-7, the J gene TRBJ2-5, with D possibly matching TRBD2 (5 bases). This CDR3 region has 13 residues. The V gene's germline CDR1 is SSHAT and CDR2 FNYEAQ (reference sequence). CDR3: CASSTPGSETQYF. The DNA for the CDR3 is TGCGCCAGCAGCACCCCGGGATCGGAGACCCAGTACTTC.

On this clone: Different DNA sequences within this sample yield the same CDR3. This chain uses TRBV6-1 with TRBJ2-5, with 10 positions matching TRBD1. Germline V lookup: CDR1 MNHNS, CDR2 SASEGT. V lost 0 bases to trimming and J lost 5 bases; unmatched junction nucleotides: 9. The CDR3 runs 17 residues. CDR3 DNA: TGTGCCAGCAGTGAAGCTGCCTACGGGACAGGGGAGGAGACCCAGTACTTC. Protein sequence: CASSEAAYGTGEETQYF.

The V call is TRBV11-2, the J call TRBJ1-5, with 9 bases aligning to TRBD1. J lost 2 bases, V lost 1 base, and 3 bases had no gene match. This CDR3 has 16 amino acids. Germline CDR1 and CDR2: SGHAT and FQNNGV. CDR3 nucleotides: TGTGCCAGCAGCTTAGGGACAGGGGTCGGCAATCAGCCCCAGCATTTT. It specifies CASSLGTGVGNQPQHF.